Presented here are 21 T cell receptor beta chains from one specimen sequenced in a study of follicular helper T cells after annual influenza vaccination. The time point was: 2015-2016 season, pre-vaccination. Assay used: immunoSEQ multiplex PCR; TCRdb lists only in-frame clones, some missing. The repertoire holds about 9,400 clones, with 80% to 85% as singletons. The material was CXCR5+ CD38- circulating T follicular helper cells from blood, obtained on the day of influenza vaccination. Subset here: circulating Tfh, non-naive CD4+CXCR5+PD-1+ (ICOS+CD38+ or ICOS-CD38-). The receptors stem from an adult who received the influenza vaccine.

Here the CDR3 DNA reads TGTGCCAGCAAGAGTAGCGGGGGCACAGATACGCAGTATTTT. It codes for CASKSSGGTDTQYF. The J gene is TRBJ2-3, the V gene TRBV2, with 8 bases lining up with TRBD2. The germline gives CDR1 SNHLY, CDR2 FYNNEI. There are 14 residues in the CDR3. The V gene end was trimmed by 7 bases and the J gene end by 1 base; junction bases not matched to a gene: 4.

The J gene is TRBJ2-5, the V gene TRBV5-1; D is possibly TRBD2 (5 bases). The CDR3 length is 13 residues. The germline V gene encodes CDR1 SGHRS and CDR2 YFSETQ. With 7 bases removed from V and 1 base from J, the gap between germline ends came to 11 bases. CDR3 nucleotide sequence: TGCGCCAGCTATAATGAGGGCCAAGAGACCCAGTACTTC. As protein: CASYNEGQETQYF.

The gene calls are TRBV5-5 and TRBJ1-2; D is possibly TRBD1 (6 bases). In germline, CDR1 is SGHKS, CDR2 YYEKEE (reference sequence). The V end lost 4 bases, the J end lost 4 bases, and 11 bases lay between the germline ends. The CDR3 is 13 residues long. The CDR3 nucleotides read TGTGCCAGCAGCCAGGACAGAGCCTATGGCTACACCTTC. The encoded protein is CASSQDRAYGYTF.

The V and J genes are TRBV5-1 and TRBJ2-7; D is ambiguous. With 3 bases removed from V and 2 bases from J, the gap between germline ends came to 15 bases. The CDR3 extends over 15 amino acids. The V gene's germline CDR1 is SGHRS and CDR2 YFSETQ. CDR3 in amino acids: CASSSGRIQTYEQYF. Here the CDR3 DNA reads TGCGCCAGCAGCTCCGGACGGATCCAGACCTACGAGCAGTACTTC.

This clone was observed a single time. J is TRBJ2-7 and V is TRBV5-1; perhaps TRBD2 as D (7 bases). There are 14 residues in the CDR3. Germline V gene sequence: CDR1 SGHRS, CDR2 YFSETQ. V was shortened by 0 bases and J by 6 bases, with 13 bases between the two germline ends. The CDR3 DNA is TGCGCCAGCAGCTTGGTCCCGGGGGGCGGCGAGCAGTACTTC. Translated: CASSLVPGGGEQYF.

This chain uses TRBV28 with TRBJ1-2; 8 nucleotides agree with TRBD1. The germline V gene encodes CDR1 MDHEN and CDR2 SYDVKM. The trim removed 5 bases at V and 4 bases at J, leaving 3 bases unmatched. The CDR3 sequence is 13 residues long. CDR3 region: CASSPGGGYGYTF. The CDR3 DNA follows: TGTGCCAGCAGTCCAGGGGGCGGCTATGGCTACACCTTC.

The chain combines TRBV6-5 with TRBJ2-7, with D perhaps matching TRBD1 (6 bases). Germline CDR1 is MNHEY and CDR2 is SVGAGI. The CDR3 covers 14 residues. V lost 5 bases and J lost 3, with 14 bases in between. The CDR3 protein is CASSRDTLYYEQYF. Here the CDR3 DNA reads TGTGCCAGCAGTAGGGACACTCTATACTACGAGCAGTACTTC.

This clone is a singleton in its sample. The gene calls are TRBV18 and TRBJ2-7; perhaps TRBD1 as D (6 bases). The CDR3 consists of 15 residues. Between the trimmed V and J ends, which lost 2 bases and 4 bases, there was a span of 15 bases. From germline, CDR1 is KGHSH and CDR2 LQKENI. The CDR3 DNA follows: TGTGCCAGCTCACCAGGGGTCGGACAGAATTACGAGCAGTACTTC. Translating gives CASSPGVGQNYEQYF.

The gene calls are TRBV19 and TRBJ1-3; 7 bases are shared with TRBD1. This CDR3 has 14 amino acids. Per germline, CDR1 LNHDA and CDR2 SQIVND (reference sequence). Trimming at V came to 10 bases and at J to 4 bases, leaving 10 bases not matched to a gene. CDR3 protein: CATRDRALGNTIYF. Here the CDR3 DNA reads TGTGCCACCCGGGACAGAGCTCTCGGAAACACCATATATTTT.

J is TRBJ2-5 and V is TRBV29-1, with D unresolved. This CDR3 is built from 12 residues. Germline V lookup: CDR1 SQVTM, CDR2 ANQGSEA. Trimming stripped 4 bases from V and 3 bases from J, with 9 bases between. CDR3 loop: CSVVLVKETQYF. The CDR3 DNA sequence: TGCAGCGTTGTATTAGTTAAAGAGACCCAGTACTTC.

This clone has a handful of counts. V is TRBV4-2 and J is TRBJ2-1, with D perhaps assigned TRBD1 or TRBD2 (5 bases each). CDR1 LGHNA and CDR2 YNFKEQ come from the germline V gene. CDR3 size: 13 residues. The V end lost 1 base, the J end lost 9 bases, and 10 bases lay between the germline ends. CDR3 bases: TGTGCCAGCAGCCAAGGGTGGGGGTTTGAGCAGTTCTTC. It is translated as CASSQGWGFEQFF.

V usage is TRBV19 and J usage is TRBJ1-5, with 10 bases identical to TRBD1. J gave up 4 bases and V 4 bases, and 10 bases lay outside the gene matches. This CDR3 is 17 amino acids long. Germline values: CDR1 LNHDA, CDR2 SQIVND (reference sequence). This CDR3 reads CASSSGQGVGGNQPQHF. In nucleotides, the CDR3 is TGTGCCAGTAGTAGCGGACAGGGGGTAGGAGGAAATCAGCCCCAGCATTTT.

The gene calls are TRBV2 and TRBJ2-7, with D possibly being TRBD2 (6 bases). V was shortened by 6 bases and J by 2 bases, with 17 bases between the two germline ends. Per the germline V gene, CDR1 is SNHLY and CDR2 is FYNNEI. The CDR3 is 15 amino acids. CDR3 protein: CASSLEGKKAYEQYF. CDR3 coding DNA: TGTGCCAGCAGCCTGGAGGGGAAAAAGGCCTACGAGCAGTACTTC.

This clone came up a few times. The J gene is TRBJ1-2, the V gene TRBV2, with D uncertain. The CDR3 totals 14 residues. Trimming cost V 1 base and J 2 bases, with 8 bases left between them. In germline, CDR1 is SNHLY, CDR2 FYNNEI. CDR3 nucleotides: TGTGCCAGCAGTGAAGACGGCAGGAACTATGGCTACACCTTC. Protein product: CASSEDGRNYGYTF.

The V gene is TRBV5-4, the J gene TRBJ2-1; D gene ambiguous. CDR3 size: 12 residues. Germline loops: CDR1 SGHNT, CDR2 YYREEE (reference sequence). V was cut by 4 bases and J by 13 bases, with 15 bases left in between. The CDR3 DNA reads as TGTGCCAGCAGCCCCCGCCCTCCCCCACAGTTCTTC. It is translated as CASSPRPPPQFF.

The V call is TRBV11-2, the J call TRBJ2-7; D might be TRBD1 (5 bases). The CDR3 has 13 residues. Per the germline V gene, CDR1 is SGHAT and CDR2 is FQNNGV. With 2 bases removed from V and 4 bases from J, the gap between germline ends came to 9 bases. The CDR3 loop reads CASSLRQNYEQYF. Here the CDR3 DNA reads TGTGCCAGCAGCTTACGACAGAATTACGAGCAGTACTTC.

J is TRBJ1-2 and V is TRBV7-9; D ambiguous. V was cut by 3 bases and J by 6 bases, with 11 bases left in between. The CDR3 sequence is 13 residues long. CDR1 and CDR2 (germline): SEHNR, FQNEAQ (reference sequence). The CDR3 loop is CASSLEQLDGYTF. CDR3 in DNA: TGTGCCAGCAGCTTGGAACAGTTGGATGGCTACACCTTC.

As DNA, the CDR3 is TGTGCCAGCAGCTCAGGAGGGGCGGGGGTTGGCTACACCTTC. This translates into CASSSGGAGVGYTF. The genes are TRBV7-8 and TRBJ1-2; D perhaps matches TRBD1 (5 bases). The CDR3 is 14 residues long. V was pared by 4 bases and J by 7 bases, with 16 bases between. CDR1 SGHVS and CDR2 FQNEAQ come from the germline V gene.

This sequence joins TRBV2 and TRBJ2-7, with a possible D match to TRBD1 (6 bases). This CDR3 has 15 amino acids. The V end lost 4 bases, the J end lost 1 base, and 14 bases lay between the germline ends. Per germline, CDR1 SNHLY and CDR2 FYNNEI. This chain's CDR3 is CASSVYRDTSYEQYF. The CDR3 bases are TGTGCCAGCAGTGTATACCGGGACACTTCCTACGAGCAGTACTTC.

The rearrangement joins TRBV7-2 to TRBJ2-7; D gene unclear. Trimming left V 1 base short and J 0 bases short, with 7 bases between. Looked up from germline, CDR1 is SGHTA and CDR2 is FQGNSA. The CDR3 is 14 amino acids. Written as DNA, the CDR3 is TGTGCCAGCAGCTTAGGGGCATCCTCCTACGAGCAGTACTTC. It yields the protein CASSLGASSYEQYF.

The chain is built from TRBV7-9 and TRBJ2-3; D not resolved. Germline V gene lookup returns CDR1 SEHNR and CDR2 FQNEAQ (reference sequence). The CDR3 sequence is 13 residues long. The ends were cut back, 1 base at V and 7 bases at J, with 9 bases in the middle. The CDR3 loop is CASSLGPLNTQYF. The CDR3 nucleotides read TGTGCCAGCAGCTTAGGGCCCCTAAATACGCAGTATTTT.